Sequencing of this T cell receptor (beta chain) was carried out in a study of early T cells in non-severe SARS-CoV-2 infection. The sample holds a few counts of this clonotype. CDR1 and CDR2 (germline): DFQATT, SNEGSKA (reference sequence). J was trimmed by 7 bases and V by 6 bases; bases with no gene match: 8. The length of the CDR3 is 13 residues. TCRdb ran MiXCR on the 5' RACE reads and lists one entry per CDR3 protein. The top ten clones hold 1.2% of a sample with 60,000 to 65,000 distinct CDR3 sequences, 7.5% to 10% of them seen once. The sequenced sample was whole blood. This TCR was sampled from an adult who was a healthcare worker with PCR-confirmed SARS-CoV-2 infection or an uninfected control (not recorded which). The chain carries TRBV20-1 and TRBJ1-4; 7 bases are a match to TRBD1. The CDR3 bases are TGCAGTGCGATACAGGGGAGGTCTGAAAAACTGTTTTTT. It encodes CSAIQGRSEKLFF.